This T cell receptor beta chain came from a study of cytomegalovirus exposure and HLA in healthy donors. Amplification used 60 Vbeta primers and 13 Jbeta primers. Original handling: The count from a later analysis was 70 million to 85 million unique TCR beta chains, 9 million to 12 million of them shared. Assay used: immunoSEQ multiplex PCR; TCRdb lists only in-frame clones, some missing. That table gives V, J and clone size, and the DNA gave D and trimming. The data contain 95,000 to 100,000 clones, around 9.6% of them singletons. Study conclusions and caveats: The HLA-A and HLA-B alleles of most subjects were reportedly predicted accurately from TCR beta sequences. Among the most significant clusters, several appeared linked to common viral pathogens in a later analysis. Altogether, about 160 TCR beta chains were recorded as cytomegalovirus-associated.

V gave up 6 bases and J gave up 2 bases, with 7 bases separating them. From germline, CDR1 is DFQATT and CDR2 SNEGSKA (reference sequence). The length of the CDR3 is 11 residues. Worth noting for this clone: Its cognate antigen is unknown.

The clonotype comes from a man in his forties or fifties in good health and CMV-seropositive. Material for sequencing was PBMCs. This rearrangement joins TRBV20-1 to TRBJ2-5; possibly TRBD1 for D (5 bases). The CDR3 DNA follows: TGCAGTGCCAAGGGGCAAGAGACCCAGTACTTC. This codes for CSAKGQETQYF.